Listed below are T cell receptor beta chains from one sample, sequenced in a study of high-grade serous ovarian cancer treatment subgroups. Assay: immunoSEQ multiplex PCR; the TCRdb copy retains only in-frame clones and omits some. Of roughly 5,000 clones listed, more than 60% are singletons. The sequenced material came from tumor tissue. All receptors come from a human donor with high-grade serous ovarian cancer. The CDR3 runs from the conserved cysteine through the conserved F or W.

>TRBJ2-2|14|TRBV19
CASSIAGGPGELFF
>TRBJ1-3|13|TRBV6-1
CASSVGQGNTIYF
>TRBJ1-3|16|TRBV18
CASSPPRQGGGNTIYF
>TRBJ1-2|19|TRBV15
CATSRHLLAVAATNYGYTF
>TRBJ2-1|12|TRBV11-2
CASSLVDNEQFF
>TRBJ1-2|15|TRBV19
CASRSGVGGDYGYTF
>TRBJ2-1|15|TRBV19
CASSTGTSGSDEQFF
>TRBJ2-5|19|TRBV5-1
CASSPWAPSPWDREETQYF
>TRBJ2-2|15|TRBV7-9
CASSATSGKTGELFF
>TRBJ2-1|16|TRBV11-3
CASSRRSGWGPNEQFF
>TRBJ1-4|14|TRBV5-1
CASSPTGSDEKLFF
>TRBJ2-7|17|TRBV11-2
CASSLDPGLARTYEQYF
>TRBJ2-3|14|TRBV25-1
CASSALAETDTQYF
>TRBJ2-3|17|TRBV4-3
CASSQQPSGNLGDTQYF
>TRBJ1-2|11|TRBV29-1
CSVVSGAGYTF
>TRBJ2-6|17|TRBV27
CASSLPGGPSGANVLTF
>TRBJ1-2|15|TRBV6-5
CASSYSGGSESGYTF
>TRBJ2-5|11|TRBV11-3
CASSLDRVIHF
>TRBJ1-2|14|TRBV6-6
CASVMGRANYGYTF
>TRBJ1-5|14|TRBV11-2
CASSSGDSGQPQHF
>TRBJ1-4|13|TRBV27
CASSSILNEKLFF
>TRBJ2-3|14|TRBV7-9
CASSLTLAAYTQYF
>TRBJ2-3|14|TRBV5-1
CASSPDTSTDTQYF
>TRBJ2-3|15|TRBV14
CASSHLSGMRNTQYF
>TRBJ2-1|15|TRBV5-1
CASSLGDLRGDEQFF
>TRBJ1-4|14|TRBV10-2
CASRDPYRGEKLFF
>.|14|TRBV10-1
CASATGTRAYEQYF
>TRBJ2-7|14|TRBV5-5
CASSSDRGSYEQYF
>TRBJ1-1|15|TRBV4-2
CASSRNDRVNTEAFF